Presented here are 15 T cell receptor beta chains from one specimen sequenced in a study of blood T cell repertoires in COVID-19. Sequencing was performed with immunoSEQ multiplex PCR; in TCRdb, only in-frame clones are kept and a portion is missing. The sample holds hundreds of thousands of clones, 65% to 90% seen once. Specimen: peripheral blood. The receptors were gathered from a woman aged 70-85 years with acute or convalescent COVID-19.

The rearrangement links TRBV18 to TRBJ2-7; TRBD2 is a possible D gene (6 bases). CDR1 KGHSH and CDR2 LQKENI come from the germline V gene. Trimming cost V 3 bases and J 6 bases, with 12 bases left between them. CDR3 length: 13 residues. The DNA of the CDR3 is TGTGCCAGCTCACCGAACGGACTAAGCGAGCAGTACTTC. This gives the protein CASSPNGLSEQYF.

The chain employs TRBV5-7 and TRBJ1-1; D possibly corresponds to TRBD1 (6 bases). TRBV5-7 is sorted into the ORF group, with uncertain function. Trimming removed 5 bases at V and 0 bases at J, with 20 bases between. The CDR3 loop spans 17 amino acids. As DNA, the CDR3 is TGTGCCAGCAGGAATCTCACAGGGTACCCCTTGAACACTGAAGCTTTCTTT. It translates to CASRNLTGYPLNTEAFF.

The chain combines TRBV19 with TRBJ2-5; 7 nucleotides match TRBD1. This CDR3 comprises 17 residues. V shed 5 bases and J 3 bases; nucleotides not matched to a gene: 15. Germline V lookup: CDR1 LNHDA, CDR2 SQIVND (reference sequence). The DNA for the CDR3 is TGTGCCAGTAGTCCCCGGGCGACAGGGTCCCCTGAAGAGACCCAGTACTTC. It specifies CASSPRATGSPEETQYF. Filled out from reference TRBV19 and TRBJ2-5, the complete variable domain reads DGGITQSPKYLFRKEGQNVTLSCEQNLNHDAMYWYRQDPGQGLRLIYYSQIVNDFQKGDIAEGYSVSREKKESFPLTVTSAQKNPTAFYLCASSPRATGSPEETQYFGPGTRLLVL.

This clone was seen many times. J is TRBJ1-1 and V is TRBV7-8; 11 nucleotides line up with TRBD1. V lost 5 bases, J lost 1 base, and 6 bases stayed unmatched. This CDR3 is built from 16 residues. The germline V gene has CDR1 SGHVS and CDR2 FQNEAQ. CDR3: CASSVRDRGSNTEAFF. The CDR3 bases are TGTGCCAGCAGCGTCCGGGACAGGGGGTCGAACACTGAAGCTTTCTTT.

Written as DNA, the CDR3 is TGTGCCAGCTCACCAGGACAGGGGGCAAAAGATTCACCCCTCCACTTT. It translates to CASSPGQGAKDSPLHF. The rearrangement joins TRBV18 to TRBJ1-6; 11 nucleotides align to TRBD1. The CDR3 is 16 amino acids. Germline-derived CDR1 and CDR2 are KGHSH and LQKENI. V lost 2 bases to trimming and J lost 8 bases; unmatched junction nucleotides: 5.

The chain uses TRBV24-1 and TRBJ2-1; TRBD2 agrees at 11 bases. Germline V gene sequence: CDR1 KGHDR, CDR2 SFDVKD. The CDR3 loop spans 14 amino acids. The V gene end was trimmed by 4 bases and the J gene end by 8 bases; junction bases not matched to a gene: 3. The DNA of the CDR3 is TGTGCCACCAGTGACGGACTAGCGGGCGATGAGCAGTTCTTC. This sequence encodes CATSDGLAGDEQFF.

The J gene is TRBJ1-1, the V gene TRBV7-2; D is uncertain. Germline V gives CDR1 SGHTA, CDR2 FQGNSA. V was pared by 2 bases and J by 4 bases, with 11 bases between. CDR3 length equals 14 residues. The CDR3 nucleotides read TGTGCCAGCAGCTTAAACTCAATTAGCACTGAAGCTTTCTTT. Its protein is CASSLNSISTEAFF.

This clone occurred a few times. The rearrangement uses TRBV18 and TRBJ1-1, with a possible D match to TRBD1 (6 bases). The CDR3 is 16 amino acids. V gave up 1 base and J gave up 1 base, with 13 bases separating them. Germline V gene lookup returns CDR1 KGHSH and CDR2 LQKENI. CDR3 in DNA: TGTGCCAGCTCACCACTTAGGACAGCCAGGAACACTGAAGCTTTCTTT. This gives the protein CASSPLRTARNTEAFF.

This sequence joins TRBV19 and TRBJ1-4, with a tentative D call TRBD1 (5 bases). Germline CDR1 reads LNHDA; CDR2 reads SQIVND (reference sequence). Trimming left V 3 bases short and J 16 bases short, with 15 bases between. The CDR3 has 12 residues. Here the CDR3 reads CASSIVQGPSFF. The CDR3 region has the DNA TGTGCCAGTAGTATTGTGCAGGGTCCGTCGTTTTTT.

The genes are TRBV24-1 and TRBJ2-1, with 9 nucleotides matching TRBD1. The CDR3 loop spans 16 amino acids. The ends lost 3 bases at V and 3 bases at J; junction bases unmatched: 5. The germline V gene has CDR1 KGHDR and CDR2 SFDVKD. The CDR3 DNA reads TGTGCCACCAGTGATCCGGGACAGGGACACTACAATGAGCAGTTCTTC. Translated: CATSDPGQGHYNEQFF.

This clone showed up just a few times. DNA of the CDR3: TGTGCCAGCAGTCCCGGACAGGGGAATCAGCCCCAGCATTTT. Protein: CASSPGQGNQPQHF. This chain joins TRBV28 and TRBJ1-5; 9 bases line up with TRBD1. The junction had 3 bases not matched to a gene; V was cut back by 5 bases and J by 4 bases. In germline, CDR1 is MDHEN, CDR2 SYDVKM. The CDR3 sequence is 14 residues long.

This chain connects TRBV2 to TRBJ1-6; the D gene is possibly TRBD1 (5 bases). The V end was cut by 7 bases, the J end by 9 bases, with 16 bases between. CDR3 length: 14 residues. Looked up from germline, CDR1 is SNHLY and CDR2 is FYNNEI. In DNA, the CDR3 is TGTGCCAGCACTACCGGGACTCGAGGTTCACCCCTCCACTTT. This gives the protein CASTTGTRGSPLHF.

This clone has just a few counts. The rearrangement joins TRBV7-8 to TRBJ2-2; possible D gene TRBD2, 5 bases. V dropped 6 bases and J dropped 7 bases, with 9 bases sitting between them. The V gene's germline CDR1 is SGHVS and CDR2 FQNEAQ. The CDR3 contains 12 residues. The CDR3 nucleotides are TGTGCCAGCAGTGACTACAGCGGGGAGCTGTTTTTT. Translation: CASSDYSGELFF. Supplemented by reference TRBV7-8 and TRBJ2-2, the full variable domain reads GAGVSQSPRYKVAKRGQDVALRCDPISGHVSLFWYQQALGQGPEFLTYFQNEAQLDKSGLPSDRFFAERPEGSVSTLKIQRTQQEDSAVYLCASSDYSGELFFGEGSRLTVL.

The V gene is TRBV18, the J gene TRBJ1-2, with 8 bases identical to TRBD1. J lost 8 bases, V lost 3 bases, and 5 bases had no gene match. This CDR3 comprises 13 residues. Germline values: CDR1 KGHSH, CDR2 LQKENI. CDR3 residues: CASSPQGAIGYTF. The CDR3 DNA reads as TGTGCCAGCTCACCCCAGGGGGCGATAGGCTACACCTTC. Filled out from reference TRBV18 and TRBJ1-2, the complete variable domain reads NAGVMQNPRHLVRRRGQEARLRCSPMKGHSHVYWYRQLPEEGLKFMVYLQKENIIDESGMPKERFSAEFPKEGPSILRIQQVVRGDSAAYFCASSPQGAIGYTFGSGTRLTVV.

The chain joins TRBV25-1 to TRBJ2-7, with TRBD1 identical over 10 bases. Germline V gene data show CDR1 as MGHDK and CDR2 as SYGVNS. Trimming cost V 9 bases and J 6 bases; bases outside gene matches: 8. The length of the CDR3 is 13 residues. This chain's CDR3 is CASRGQGYREQYF. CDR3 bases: TGTGCCAGTCGGGGACAGGGGTATCGCGAGCAGTACTTC.